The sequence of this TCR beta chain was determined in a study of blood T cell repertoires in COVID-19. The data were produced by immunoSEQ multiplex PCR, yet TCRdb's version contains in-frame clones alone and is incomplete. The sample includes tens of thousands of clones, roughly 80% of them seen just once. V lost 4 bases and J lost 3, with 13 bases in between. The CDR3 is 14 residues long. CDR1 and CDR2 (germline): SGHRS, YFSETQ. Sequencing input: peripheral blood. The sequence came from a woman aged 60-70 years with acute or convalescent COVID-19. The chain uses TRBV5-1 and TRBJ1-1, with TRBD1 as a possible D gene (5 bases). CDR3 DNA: TGCGCCAGCAGCCCGGGACTCCAAGACACTGAAGCTTTCTTT. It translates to CASSPGLQDTEAFF.